What follows is one TCR beta chain and its context. The data were produced by immunoSEQ multiplex PCR, yet TCRdb's version contains in-frame clones alone and is incomplete. Altogether about 83,000 clones are present, approximately 92% being singletons, with the ten largest covering about 0.23%. This entry is derived from a study of technical replicates of blood from a handful of donors. This CDR3 is 12 amino acids long. Germline V CDR1 and CDR2: MNHEY, SVGAGI. The junction had 1 base not matched to a gene; V was cut back by 5 bases and J by 4 bases. Material: T cells isolated from PBMCs. The rearrangement links TRBV6-5 to TRBJ2-5; TRBD2 agrees at 7 bases. The sequence came from a human donor in good health. The CDR3 sequence: CASSVAGETQYF. The CDR3 region has the DNA TGTGCCAGCAGTGTAGCGGGAGAGACCCAGTACTTC.